This T cell receptor (beta chain) originates from a study of cytomegalovirus exposure and HLA in healthy donors. Notes on this clone: The antigen is undetermined.

Notes on the study in general: In a later analysis, donors in an Asian-associated ancestry cluster reportedly had fewer N-insertions in productive TCRs than the cohort mean.

There are 15 residues in the CDR3. PCR used 60 Vbeta primers and 13 Jbeta primers. Sequencing used immunoSEQ multiplex PCR; TCRdb keeps in-frame clones, though not all of them. The sample includes approximately 160,000 clones, more than 75% of them seen just once. Participants comprised healthy donors of bone marrow. The source is a girl between 5 and 17 years old in good health and CMV-seropositive. The sample consisted of PBMCs. The chain uses TRBV7-5 and TRBJ1-1; the table's D gene call, TRBD1, was not cross checked with the DNA. TRBV7-5 is an annotated pseudogene. As DNA, the CDR3 is TGTGCCAGAAGCTTAGTTGATAGGGGGAACACTGAAGCTTTCTTT. Protein sequence: CARSLVDRGNTEAFF.